The text below deals with one T cell receptor (beta chain). This clonotype appeared a few times. Its antigen target is currently unknown. No much larger clonotype is one base removed from it; base qualities were not supplied. These data come from a study of blood T cells in healthy people across ages (dated by TCRdb to 2014 to 2015). Turning to the overall study: Template switching captured roughly one uniquely barcoded TCR beta cDNA molecule per two T cells in model experiments. Age-related changes in TCR beta repertoire diversity were measured in the study by deep sequencing normalized with unique cDNA molecular identifiers. Using the same blood draw, the study looked at two additional independent replicas of 1 million unique cDNA reads for two donors, one aged 18 to 30 and the other aged 80 or older. Donors were grouped into four age groups: young (average roughly 15 years), middle-aged (39), aged (approximately 67) and long-lived (around 82). To avoid experimental bias, donors of different ages were randomly spread across the sequencing lanes.

Libraries came from 5' RACE. TCRdb names Illumina HiSeq 2500 as the instrument used. A second PCR of about 7 to 12 cycles was run with a J-beta primer mix and a sample-barcoded 5' primer. A unique molecular identifier was introduced onto each TCR beta cDNA molecule by a template-switch 5' adaptor carrying 12 random nucleotides. Each sample yielded at least 3 million CDR3-containing paired-end reads. First-strand cDNA was synthesized from all RNA with the Mint cDNA synthesis kit, primed by a TRBC-specific oligonucleotide. All cDNA was treated with uracil-DNA glycosylase and then went through a first 18-cycle PCR with the universal primers M1SS and BC2_uni_R. The authors processed their data as follows. Each sample was normalized by randomly selecting 1 million high-quality reads, each carrying a distinct molecular identifier. Reads with shared molecular identifiers were discarded instead of being binned into consensus sequences. CDR3 identification, clonotype clustering and error correction used MiTCR with a Q25 quality threshold and the strictest error-elimination algorithm. A nonparametric unseen species model using Euler transformation provided a lower-bound estimate of total TCR beta diversity. The public sequencing data were trimmed at Q25 with fastp and processed into clonotypes with MiXCR by TCRdb, which kept only in-frame beta chains. Each CDR3 protein gets just one entry, which takes the most common genes and DNA from the rows behind it. Clone size and V and J calls follow TCRdb, not the original study. The sample profile shows about 1.7 million distinct CDR3 sequences; over 25% of them were found once. The top ten hold about 7.7% of the sample.

Donors were roughly 40 systemically healthy Caucasian individuals from Russia aged 6 to 90 years. About 9.6 milliliters of peripheral blood were collected from each donor into EDTA-treated Vacutainer tubes. Ficoll-Paque density-gradient centrifugation was used to isolate PBMCs, with at least 7 million per sample. Trizol reagent was used to extract total RNA from PBMCs, with at least 5 micrograms per sample. For every donor, an aliquot of PBMCs went through flow cytometry to measure the percentages of naive CD45RAhigh/CD27high T cells. In the germline V gene, CDR1 corresponds to SGDLS and CDR2 to YYNGEE. From cysteine to phenylalanine, the CDR3 is 16 amino acids long. This entry keeps only the CDR3 DNA: 48 bases, framed from base 1. Trimming takes 4 bases from V and 6 bases from J, and the germline ends sit 23 bases apart. Results and caveats for the whole study, not just this receptor: Observed TCR beta diversity correlated strongly with the percentage of naive T cells measured by flow cytometry. Conclusive comparison of naive and antigen-experienced compartments was prevented by the profiling of bulk unsorted PBMCs. Compared with the aged group, the long-lived group had more naive CD4+ T cells, fewer expanded clones and increased TCR diversity, suggesting age selection. Estimates of total diversity from one million sequenced T cells were regarded as lower bounds and underestimates. Because the CMV infection status of the donors was unknown, age-related changes in expanded clonotypes may potentially have been confounded. As age increased, observed TCR beta diversity per million T cells dropped in a roughly linear way, and a significant reduction was already evident by age 40.

Sequencing was carried out using blood. The receptor chain draws on TRBV9 and TRBJ2-7; the D call is tentative, TRBD1 or TRBD2, as each matches 5 bases. The sequence was obtained from a woman aged 25 to 39 in good health. This receptor has the CDR3 CASSPSIAGTSTEQYF. The base sequence is TGTGCCAGCAGCCCCTCAATCGCCGGGACGTCAACCGAGCAGTACTTC.